The 13 T cell receptor beta chains given below trace back to one sample, sequenced in a study of T-cell reconstitution after alpha-beta-depleted transplantation in children. Unique molecular identifiers were incorporated during preparation of the TCRbeta library. One entry per CDR3 protein results from TCRdb running MiXCR on the PCR reads. The data hold some 300,000 distinct CDR3 sequences, with approximately 7.3% observed a single time. Study-wide results and caveats: The authors attributed T-cell counts and diversity one year after transplant mostly to newly produced T cells.

Their antigen targets remain unknown. Here the sequenced sample was peripheral blood, taken 360 days after TCRalphabeta/CD19-depleted stem cell transplant. The receptors stem from a female patient aged 2-9 years who had a stem cell transplant for Fanconi anemia, so the T cells may come from the graft donor.

This clonotype was seen repeatedly, ten times or more. The V call is TRBV27, the J call TRBJ2-1, with 7 positions matching TRBD2. The CDR3 is 15 residues long. The V segment lost 4 bases and the J segment 1 base; nucleotides outside the gene matches: 4. The V gene's germline CDR1 is MNHEY and CDR2 SMNVEV (reference sequence). The CDR3 sequence: CASSSLAVSYNEQFF. CDR3 DNA: TGTGCCAGCAGTTCGCTAGCGGTGTCCTACAATGAGCAGTTCTTC.

CDR3 DNA: TGTGCCAGCAGCCTGCATTCGGGACAGGCCCAAGAGACCCAGTACTTC. This gives the protein CASSLHSGQAQETQYF. The chain is built from TRBV11-2 and TRBJ2-5, with TRBD1 matching over 8 bases. The CDR3 is made up of 16 amino acids. V trimming: 5 bases; J trimming: 1 base; junction bases outside the gene matches: 9. The germline V gene has CDR1 SGHAT and CDR2 FQNNGV.

This clonotype was counted ten times or more. The chain couples TRBV28 to TRBJ1-4, with a tentative D call TRBD1 (6 bases). Germline V gene lookup returns CDR1 MDHEN and CDR2 SYDVKM. V gave up 2 bases and J gave up 12 bases, with 13 bases separating them. This CDR3 is built from 13 residues. Here the CDR3 DNA reads TGTGCCAGCAGTTTACAGATAAACAGGGAACTGTTTTTT. Translation gives CASSLQINRELFF. Full variable domain (outside the CDR3, taken from reference TRBV28 and TRBJ1-4): DVKVTQSSRYLVKRTGEKVFLECVQDMDHENMFWYRQDPGLGLRLIYFSYDVKMKEKGDIPEGYSVSREKKERFSLILESASTNQTSMYLCASSLQINRELFFGSGTQLSVL.

The table lists this clonotype with many counts. This chain links TRBV9 with TRBJ2-3; D is unresolved. V was clipped by 4 bases and J by 2 bases, with 26 bases between them. The germline V gene has CDR1 SGDLS and CDR2 YYNGEE. This CDR3 is built from 19 residues. As DNA, the CDR3 is TGTGCCAGCAGCATACCCCGGCATAGGTCTACGAACGCCACAGATACGCAGTATTTT. This sequence encodes CASSIPRHRSTNATDTQYF.

This clonotype was detected many times. V and J are TRBV27 and TRBJ2-5, with TRBD2 as a possible D gene (6 bases). Trimming took off 7 bases at V and 5 bases at J, with 11 bases between the two ends. The CDR3 extends over 12 amino acids. CDR1 and CDR2 from the germline V gene are MNHEY and SMNVEV (reference sequence). CDR3: CASMGGEETQYF. CDR3 coding DNA: TGTGCCAGCATGGGAGGAGAGGAGACCCAGTACTTC.

This clonotype came up many times. CDR3 protein: CSALGLAGGRSYNEQFF. The CDR3 DNA sequence: TGCAGTGCTCTCGGACTAGCGGGAGGTCGCTCCTACAATGAGCAGTTCTTC. The chain carries TRBV20-1 and TRBJ2-1, with 14 positions matching TRBD2. CDR3 length: 17 residues. V shed 5 bases and J 0 bases; nucleotides not matched to a gene: 6. Germline values: CDR1 DFQATT, CDR2 SNEGSKA (reference sequence).

In its sample, this clonotype was seen many times. The chain is built from TRBV6-2 or TRBV6-3 and TRBJ1-1, with D tentatively TRBD1 (5 bases). Trimming stripped 6 bases from V and 3 bases from J, with 23 bases between. The CDR3 is 17 amino acids. Germline V lookup: CDR1 MNHEY, CDR2 SVGEGT. CDR3 DNA sequence: TGTGCCAGCAGCTATAGAGCACAGGAGGGCGGAGACACTGAAGCTTTCTTT. This translates into CASSYRAQEGGDTEAFF.

This clonotype was seen a few times. This chain uses TRBV4-3 with TRBJ2-1, with TRBD2 as a possible D gene (6 bases). Trimming removed 2 bases from V and 0 bases from J, with 17 bases in between. Germline CDR1 reads LGHNA; CDR2 reads YSLEER. The CDR3 consists of 18 residues. CDR3 coding DNA: TGCGCCAGCAGCCAACAATCCCGGGACTGGAGCTCCTACAATGAGCAGTTCTTC. It codes for CASSQQSRDWSSYNEQFF.

This clonotype was counted between two and nine times. The V and J genes are TRBV2 and TRBJ2-3, with TRBD2 identical over 11 bases. CDR1 is SNHLY and CDR2 is FYNNEI in the germline V gene. The trim removed 5 bases at V and 2 bases at J, leaving 12 bases unmatched. The CDR3 contains 18 residues. CDR3 amino acids: CASSLAGGLYPFTDTQYF. Here the CDR3 DNA reads TGTGCCAGCAGTCTAGCGGGGGGCCTATACCCATTCACAGATACGCAGTATTTT.

In its sample, this clonotype was seen many times. The chain recombines TRBV12-3 or TRBV12-4 with TRBJ1-2; TRBD1 matches 8 bases. The ends lost 3 bases at V and 6 bases at J; junction bases unmatched: 9. CDR3 length: 15 residues. The CDR3 DNA reads as TGTGCCAGCAGTTTGGTCCGAGGACAGGGTAATGGCTACACCTTC. Translation: CASSLVRGQGNGYTF.

This clonotype appeared a few times. The J gene is TRBJ2-5, the V gene TRBV6-9; the D gene is possibly TRBD2 (7 bases). V was cut by 2 bases and J by 5 bases, with 15 bases left in between. CDR1 is MNHGY and CDR2 is SVAAGI in the germline V gene. The CDR3 consists of 15 residues. The CDR3 region is CASSYIGGRGETQYF. In DNA, the CDR3 is TGTGCCAGCAGTTATATCGGGGGGCGGGGGGAGACCCAGTACTTC.

This clonotype has more than one count but fewer than ten. V usage is TRBV4-2 and J usage is TRBJ1-2, with TRBD1 identical over 9 bases. This CDR3 contains 17 residues. Germline V gene data show CDR1 as LGHNA and CDR2 as YNFKEQ. Losses at the gene ends were 0 bases for V and 5 bases for J; bases not matched to a gene: 10. CDR3 amino acids: CASSQDLVGQGVYGYTF. The CDR3 DNA is TGTGCCAGCAGCCAAGATTTGGTGGGACAGGGTGTTTATGGCTACACCTTC.

This clonotype has ten or more counts. The rearrangement joins TRBV6-5 to TRBJ1-1; 9 bases fit TRBD1. V shed 6 bases and J 4 bases; nucleotides not matched to a gene: 12. Germline assignment: CDR1 MNHEY and CDR2 SVGAGI. The CDR3 totals 16 residues. The CDR3 protein is CASSLPMTGGGTEAFF. The CDR3 DNA sequence: TGTGCCAGCAGCCTACCAATGACAGGGGGTGGCACTGAAGCTTTCTTT.